These 15 T cell receptor beta chains came from one sample sequenced in a study of CD8+ T cells in alopecia areata. Once RNA had been extracted, it was reverse transcribed into cDNA to act as the sequencing template. Assay: immunoSEQ multiplex PCR; the TCRdb copy retains only in-frame clones and omits some. The table lists about 39,000 clones, about 71% of them singletons. The treatment: oral pan-JAK inhibitor, 5-10 mg twice daily. Specimen: CD8+ T cells sorted from blood, collected at week 4, from a patient treated with tofacitinib. These receptors came from a human donor with alopecia areata.

This chain connects TRBV30 to TRBJ1-2, with D perhaps TRBD1 (5 bases). V was trimmed by 2 bases and J by 6 bases, leaving 10 bases between them. Germline-derived CDR1 and CDR2 are GTSNPN and SVGIG (reference sequence). The CDR3 is 12 amino acids. In nucleotides, the CDR3 is TGTGCCTGGAGTATGGGGGGGAATGGCTACACCTTC. Amino acids: CAWSMGGNGYTF.

This clone was detected only a few times. The chain recombines TRBV29-1 with TRBJ2-1, with TRBD2 matching 12 bases. The V segment lost 5 bases and the J segment 1 base; nucleotides outside the gene matches: 9. This CDR3 spans 17 amino acids. Looked up from germline, CDR1 is SQVTM and CDR2 is ANQGSEA. CDR3 sequence reads: CSVRTSGGHRSYNEQFF. CDR3 coding DNA: TGCAGCGTTCGCACTAGCGGGGGGCATCGGTCCTACAATGAGCAGTTCTTC.

The chain combines TRBV6-6 with TRBJ2-5, with unresolved D. The J call may be wrong; the DNA end is better matched by TRBJ2-7. The CDR3 is 13 amino acids. Germline V gives CDR1 MNHNY, CDR2 SVGAGI (reference sequence). CDR3 region: CASTPESPYEQYF. CDR3 sequence (DNA): TGTGCCAGCACACCGGAATCCCCCTACGAGCAGTACTTC.

The chain employs TRBV7-8 and TRBJ1-5; the match to TRBD1 covers 9 bases. The CDR3 runs to 16 residues. J gave up 4 bases and V 6 bases, and 10 bases lay outside the gene matches. Looked up from germline, CDR1 is SGHVS and CDR2 is FQNEAQ. CDR3 nucleotide sequence: TGTGCCAGCAGTCACAGTAACAGGGGGCGAAATCAGCCCCAGCATTTT. As protein: CASSHSNRGRNQPQHF.

The CDR3 spells CASRPPGTDYGYTF. The CDR3 DNA reads as TGTGCCAGCCGCCCCCCTGGGACAGACTATGGCTACACCTTC. The gene calls are TRBV6-5 and TRBJ1-2; 7 nucleotides line up with TRBD1. After removal of 8 bases from V and 3 bases from J, the junction contained 9 bases not matched to a gene. In germline, CDR1 is MNHEY, CDR2 SVGAGI. CDR3 length equals 14 residues.

This chain uses TRBV13 with TRBJ1-5; D not certain. The CDR3 runs 9 residues. V gave up 10 bases and J gave up 6 bases, with 4 bases separating them. In germline, CDR1 is PRHDT, CDR2 FYEKMQ (reference sequence). CDR3 bases: TGTGCCACCTGTCAGCCCCAGCATTTT. Amino acids: CATCQPQHF.

The chain combines TRBV28 with TRBJ2-3; no firm D call. V shed 6 bases and J shed 0 bases, with 7 bases lying between them. The CDR3 spans 13 residues. In germline, CDR1 is MDHEN, CDR2 SYDVKM. This chain's CDR3 is CASSRPSTDTQYF. CDR3 in DNA: TGTGCCAGCAGCCGCCCAAGCACAGATACGCAGTATTTT.

In DNA form, the CDR3 reads TGTGCCAGCAGTTTGTCAGGGAGTGAGCAGTTCTTC. It is translated as CASSLSGSEQFF. The rearrangement uses TRBV27 and TRBJ2-1, with D perhaps assigned TRBD1 or TRBD2 (5 bases each). The CDR3 length is 12 residues. CDR1 is MNHEY and CDR2 is SMNVEV in the germline V gene (reference sequence). V lost 3 bases and J lost 9, with 9 bases in between.

The DNA for the CDR3 is TGTGCCAGCAGTTCCGCCGGGGGATCGAATGAGCAGTTCTTC. Translation: CASSSAGGSNEQFF. This sequence joins TRBV28 and TRBJ2-1, with a weak D call TRBD2 (6 bases). Germline CDR1 MDHEN, CDR2 SYDVKM. The CDR3 extends over 14 amino acids. The V and J ends lost 4 bases and 7 bases respectively, with 14 bases between them. The full variable domain, its missing parts supplied by reference TRBV28 and TRBJ2-1, is DVKVTQSSRYLVKRTGEKVFLECVQDMDHENMFWYRQDPGLGLRLIYFSYDVKMKEKGDIPEGYSVSREKKERFSLILESASTNQTSMYLCASSSAGGSNEQFFGPGTRLTVL.

J is TRBJ2-7 and V is TRBV7-8; D is uncertain. This CDR3 has 16 amino acids. Germline V lookup: CDR1 SGHVS, CDR2 FQNEAQ. V lost 1 base to trimming and J lost 3 bases, with 16 bases between them. The CDR3 DNA follows: TGTGCCAGCAGCTTAGGGCTGGCAGGCACTCACTACGAGCAGTACTTC. This sequence encodes CASSLGLAGTHYEQYF.

This rearrangement joins TRBV27 to TRBJ2-7; possibly TRBD1 for D (6 bases). The length of the CDR3 is 16 residues. Trimming took off 4 bases at V and 0 bases at J, with 16 bases between the two ends. Germline assignment: CDR1 MNHEY and CDR2 SMNVEV (reference sequence). The CDR3 DNA follows: TGTGCCAGCAGTTGGTCCGCCGGGACACTCTCCTACGAGCAGTACTTC. This sequence encodes CASSWSAGTLSYEQYF.

The chain employs TRBV5-6 and TRBJ2-3; possible D gene TRBD1, 5 bases. The CDR3 runs to 14 residues. The V gene's germline CDR1 is SGHDT and CDR2 YYEEEE. V was shortened by 4 bases and J by 1 base, with 10 bases between the two germline ends. The DNA of the CDR3 is TGTGCCAGCAGCCCGGAAGGGGGCACAGATACGCAGTATTTT. Translation: CASSPEGGTDTQYF.

This chain joins TRBV7-8 and TRBJ2-3, with TRBD2 matching 11 bases. The CDR3 is made up of 16 amino acids. Germline trimming cut 3 bases from V and 3 bases from J; bases unmatched to any gene: 5. Germline V CDR1 and CDR2: SGHVS, FQNEAQ. The chain's CDR3 is CASSFLTSGETDTQYF. CDR3 coding DNA: TGTGCCAGCAGCTTCCTGACTAGCGGGGAAACAGATACGCAGTATTTT.

The chain uses TRBV14 and TRBJ1-2; 9 bases are shared with TRBD1. After removal of 1 base from V and 6 bases from J, the junction contained 12 bases not matched to a gene. Germline CDR1 reads SGHDN; CDR2 reads FVKESK. The CDR3 loop spans 17 amino acids. The CDR3 DNA reads as TGTGCCAGCAGCCAAGCCCTCACCGGGACAGGGATAGATGGCTACACCTTC. It codes for CASSQALTGTGIDGYTF.

The V and J genes are TRBV29-1 and TRBJ2-1, with D possibly TRBD2 on 6 matching bases. Germline CDR1 is SQVTM and CDR2 is ANQGSEA. Trimming removed 3 bases at V and 8 bases at J, with 8 bases between. The CDR3 has 11 residues. The CDR3 loop reads CSVDPGDEQFF. In DNA, the CDR3 is TGCAGCGTTGACCCGGGGGATGAGCAGTTCTTC.